The sequence of this T cell receptor beta chain was determined in a study of CD8 T cells in Susac syndrome. Across the whole study: Active disease was present in about 6 of the sequenced Susac syndrome patients, whereas under 10 of them were in remission.

Random-hexamer reverse transcription was applied to roughly 0.5 to 1 ug RNA. Amplification of TCR beta CDR3 spanned 54 Vbeta and 13 Jbeta via immunoSEQ multiplex PCR. TCRdb recomputed calls from the immunoSEQ multiplex PCR reads with MiXCR, one row per CDR3 protein. The data contain 95,000 to 150,000 distinct CDR3 sequences, approximately 96% of them singletons. This CDR3 is built from 15 residues. Germline V gene lookup returns CDR1 SGHRS and CDR2 YFSETQ. Trimming left V 0 bases short and J 1 base short, with 10 bases between. This TCR was sampled from a human donor with Susac syndrome. The sequenced material came from CD4+ T cells from PBMCs. The chain is built from TRBV5-1 and TRBJ1-2; D is unresolved. CDR3 nucleotides: TGCGCCAGCAGCTTGGAAGGGATTGATAACTATGGCTACACCTTC. Amino acids: CASSLEGIDNYGYTF. Full variable domain (missing parts from reference TRBV5-1 and TRBJ1-2): KAGVTQTPRYLIKTRGQQVTLSCSPISGHRSVSWYQQTPGQGLQFLFEYFSETQRNKGNFPGRFSGRQFSNSRSEMNVSTLELGDSALYLCASSLEGIDNYGYTFGSGTRLTVV.